The 24 T cell receptor beta chains given below trace back to one sample, sequenced in a study of human T cells and chemical hapten exposure. TCRdb reanalysed the RACE reads using MiXCR and keeps one entry per CDR3 protein. The repertoire holds around 300,000 distinct CDR3 sequences, about 5.4% seen once, with more than 8% in the top ten. Time point meaning: pre-sensitization, week 0. The treatment here: therapeutic diphenylcyclopropenone sensitization with weekly scalp DPC. The sequencing here drew on whole blood, taken in connection with sensitization to the hapten diphenylcyclopropenone (DPC). These receptors came from a young woman with alopecia areata. Some clones in this sample may be carry-over from other donors' samples.

This clonotype was detected only a few times. The chain carries TRBV29-1 and TRBJ2-1, with 16 bases that match TRBD2. Germline V lookup: CDR1 SQVTM, CDR2 ANQGSEA. J lost 12 bases, V lost 4 bases, and 6 bases had no gene match. CDR3 length equals 14 residues. The CDR3 DNA follows: TGCAGCGTTGCCGGGACTAGCGGGGGGGCTCGGCAGTTCTTC. Its translation: CSVAGTSGGARQFF.

This clonotype was seen many times. The chain employs TRBV7-2 and TRBJ2-3, with D unclear. Trimming cost V 5 bases and J 7 bases, with 16 bases left between them. Germline V CDR1 and CDR2: SGHTA, FQGNSA. The CDR3 runs 14 residues. The CDR3 protein is CASSQDGLINTQYF. In nucleotides, the CDR3 is TGTGCCAGCAGCCAAGACGGTCTGATAAATACGCAGTATTTT. Together with reference TRBV7-2 and TRBJ2-3, the CDR3 gives the full variable domain: GAGVSQSPSNKVTEKGKDVELRCDPISGHTALYWYRQSLGQGLEFLIYFQGNSAPDKSGLPSDRFSAERTGGSVSTLTIQRTQQEDSAVYLCASSQDGLINTQYFGPGTRLTVL.

This clonotype was observed a few times. The chain joins TRBV20-1 to TRBJ2-2; D is possibly TRBD1 (6 bases). This CDR3 has 12 amino acids. Trimming took 7 bases from V and 7 from J, leaving 13 bases between them. CDR1 is DFQATT and CDR2 is SNEGSKA in the germline V gene (reference sequence). CDR3 nucleotide sequence: TGCAGTGTTCTTGGGGGCGGCGGGGAGCTGTTTTTT. This codes for CSVLGGGGELFF.

The table lists this clonotype with many counts. As DNA, the CDR3 is TGTGCCAGCAGCTTACAAACTAGCCGAAGCACAGATACGCAGTATTTT. Its protein is CASSLQTSRSTDTQYF. J is TRBJ2-3 and V is TRBV7-2, with a possible D match to TRBD2 (6 bases). Deletions cut 2 bases from V and 0 bases from J, with 12 bases between. This CDR3 is built from 16 residues. In germline, CDR1 is SGHTA, CDR2 FQGNSA.

This clonotype was picked up many times. The V call is TRBV7-2, the J call TRBJ1-3; possible D gene TRBD1, 6 bases. The CDR3 runs to 14 residues. CDR1 is SGHTA and CDR2 is FQGNSA in the germline V gene. The germline V and J ends were trimmed by 6 bases and 3 bases, with 12 bases remaining between them. DNA of the CDR3: TGTGCCAGCAGTTTATACAGGGATGGAAACACCATATATTTT. It translates to CASSLYRDGNTIYF.

A few counts support this clonotype. The rearrangement links TRBV27 to TRBJ1-1, with TRBD1 matching 10 bases. The V gene end was trimmed by 4 bases and the J gene end by 3 bases; junction bases not matched to a gene: 11. Germline lookup yields CDR1 MNHEY and CDR2 SMNVEV (reference sequence). The CDR3 extends over 17 amino acids. The CDR3 sequence: CASSSLRQGADDTEAFF. The CDR3 DNA sequence: TGTGCCAGCAGTTCTTTAAGACAGGGGGCCGATGACACTGAAGCTTTCTTT.

This clonotype was seen many times. This sequence joins TRBV7-2 and TRBJ1-6; possibly TRBD1 for D (5 bases). Germline lookup yields CDR1 SGHTA and CDR2 FQGNSA. This CDR3 spans 14 amino acids. Trimming shortened V by 5 bases and J by 9 bases, and 14 bases separated the two germline ends. This chain's CDR3 is CASSPEGPGSPLHF. The DNA of the CDR3 is TGTGCCAGCAGCCCAGAGGGGCCGGGTTCACCCCTCCACTTT.

At least ten counts were recorded for this clonotype. The chain combines TRBV29-1 with TRBJ1-5, with D possibly matching TRBD1 (6 bases). V was pared by 1 base and J by 9 bases, with 10 bases between. Germline V gives CDR1 SQVTM, CDR2 ANQGSEA. This CDR3 spans 12 amino acids. The CDR3 protein is CSVEGTDLPQHF. DNA of the CDR3: TGCAGCGTTGAAGGGACAGATCTGCCCCAGCATTTT.

V usage is TRBV2 and J usage is TRBJ1-1; D unclear. The V gene's germline CDR1 is SNHLY and CDR2 FYNNEI. The CDR3 runs 13 residues. V was cut by 6 bases and J by 1 base, with 9 bases left in between. The CDR3 region has the DNA TGTGCCAGCAGCTCGGAACAGAACACTGAAGCTTTCTTT. Translating it yields CASSSEQNTEAFF.

In this sample, this clonotype turned up many times. The chain carries TRBV12-5 and TRBJ2-3, with D possibly TRBD1 on 5 matching bases. The CDR3 totals 15 residues. Deletions cut 0 bases from V and 4 bases from J, with 11 bases between. Per the germline V gene, CDR1 is LGHNT and CDR2 is FRNRAP. The CDR3 here is CASGLVQGAPDTQYF. CDR3 nucleotide sequence: TGTGCTAGTGGTTTGGTACAAGGGGCTCCAGATACGCAGTATTTT.

This clonotype was found many times. The chain uses TRBV12-3 or TRBV12-4 and TRBJ1-5; D gene uncertain. This CDR3 region has 14 residues. Trimming shortened V by 5 bases and J by 2 bases, and 10 bases separated the two germline ends. CDR3 region: CASSPAYGNQPQHF. The CDR3 DNA is TGTGCCAGCAGTCCCGCATATGGCAATCAGCCCCAGCATTTT.

In this sample, this clonotype turned up a few times. The V and J genes are TRBV7-2 and TRBJ1-3; 9 nucleotides align to TRBD1. The CDR3 covers 18 residues. Germline assignment: CDR1 SGHTA and CDR2 FQGNSA. With V trimmed by 4 bases and J by 1 base, 11 bases remained unmatched. Written as DNA, the CDR3 is TGTGCCAGCAGCTCCCCACAGGGGGCAAAGGGTTCTGGAAACACCATATATTTT. It yields the protein CASSSPQGAKGSGNTIYF.

This chain joins TRBV18 and TRBJ1-2; D may be TRBD1 (6 bases). Trimming took off 3 bases at V and 2 bases at J, with 13 bases between the two ends. Germline CDR1 reads KGHSH; CDR2 reads LQKENI. CDR3 length equals 15 residues. CDR3 bases: TGTGCCAGCTCACCCGCGGGGCAGGGGAACTATGGCTACACCTTC. Amino acid sequence: CASSPAGQGNYGYTF.

This clonotype was observed a handful of times. The chain recombines TRBV5-1 with TRBJ1-1; D is possibly TRBD1 (6 bases). Trimming cost V 3 bases and J 3 bases, with 15 bases left between them. Germline CDR1 and CDR2: SGHRS and YFSETQ. The CDR3 runs 15 residues. CDR3 protein: CASSSKQGMDTEAFF. The CDR3 nucleotides read TGCGCCAGCAGCTCAAAACAGGGCATGGACACTGAAGCTTTCTTT.

The table lists this clonotype with many counts. CDR3 in DNA: TGTGCCAGCAGCTTCAGGGAAAAACTGTTTTTT. This codes for CASSFREKLFF. This chain connects TRBV7-9 to TRBJ1-4; D not certain. Germline CDR1 is SEHNR and CDR2 is FQNEAQ (reference sequence). V gave up 3 bases and J gave up 8 bases, with 4 bases separating them. This CDR3 region has 11 residues.

This clonotype was counted ten times or more. The V and J genes are TRBV2 and TRBJ2-2; 7 nucleotides agree with TRBD1. V dropped 6 bases and J dropped 13; count of bases not matched to a gene: 14. The germline gives CDR1 SNHLY, CDR2 FYNNEI. The CDR3 is made up of 14 amino acids. The CDR3 DNA reads as TGTGCCAGCAGGCTAACCGAAGGGGGCGTCTGGCTGTTTTTT. The encoded protein is CASRLTEGGVWLFF.

This chain connects TRBV7-2 to TRBJ1-1; tentatively, D is TRBD1 (6 bases). In germline, CDR1 is SGHTA, CDR2 FQGNSA. Trimming removed 1 base at V and 5 bases at J, with 11 bases between. This CDR3 spans 14 amino acids. CDR3 sequence reads: CASSLGPGETEAFF. The DNA of the CDR3 is TGTGCCAGCAGCTTAGGCCCAGGGGAGACTGAAGCTTTCTTT.

The sample holds a few counts of this clonotype. The J gene is TRBJ2-7, the V gene TRBV6-6, with D hard to call. Germline V lookup: CDR1 MNHNY, CDR2 SVGAGI (reference sequence). This CDR3 is 12 amino acids long. Trimming removed 4 bases at V and 1 base at J, with 5 bases between. Here the CDR3 DNA reads TGTGCCAGCAGTTTCAGATCCTACGAGCAGTACTTC. Translated, it gives CASSFRSYEQYF.

This clonotype turned up a few times. The genes are TRBV6-2 or TRBV6-3 and TRBJ1-1; TRBD1 agrees at 8 bases. CDR1 MNHEY and CDR2 SVGEGT come from the germline V gene. V lost 6 bases and J lost 5; bases outside the gene matches: 8. This CDR3 has 14 residues. The CDR3 region is CASRTGATRTEAFF. The CDR3 DNA reads TGTGCCAGCAGGACAGGGGCTACGAGGACTGAAGCTTTCTTT.

This clonotype showed up just a few times. The V gene is TRBV6-5, the J gene TRBJ2-3, with D perhaps TRBD1 (7 bases). The germline CDR1 and CDR2 sequences are MNHEY and SVGAGI. The CDR3 consists of 13 residues. V was cut by 6 bases and J by 6 bases, with 13 bases left in between. The CDR3 DNA follows: TGTGCCAGCAGCCTCTCAGGGGGGGATACGCAGTATTTT. This codes for CASSLSGGDTQYF.

This clonotype was found many times. This chain joins TRBV24-1 and TRBJ2-2; a weak D match, TRBD1 (6 bases). The CDR3 consists of 18 residues. Trimming cost V 3 bases and J 3 bases, with 19 bases left between them. CDR1 KGHDR and CDR2 SFDVKD come from the germline V gene. In nucleotides, the CDR3 is TGTGCCACCAGTGATCCCAGGGGTCGGGCCCTGGACACCGGGGAGCTGTTTTTT. Its translation: CATSDPRGRALDTGELFF.

The rearrangement uses TRBV12-5 and TRBJ1-3; no clear D. Trimming left V 1 base short and J 3 bases short, with 10 bases between. This CDR3 contains 15 residues. CDR1 and CDR2 from the germline V gene are LGHNT and FRNRAP. DNA of the CDR3: TGTGCTAGTGGTTTGGAGTATCACGGTGGAAACACCATATATTTT. Translation: CASGLEYHGGNTIYF.

This clonotype was seen ten or more times. The V call is TRBV2, the J call TRBJ1-6, with D unresolved. The CDR3 sequence is 12 residues long. Germline V gene sequence: CDR1 SNHLY, CDR2 FYNNEI. V dropped 2 bases and J dropped 7 bases, with 3 bases sitting between them. CDR3 loop: CASSENNSPLHF. The CDR3 DNA is TGTGCCAGCAGTGAAAACAATTCACCCCTCCACTTT.

There are a few counts of this clonotype. The chain uses TRBV12-3 or TRBV12-4 and TRBJ1-3; D not certain. Trimming took 6 bases from V and 5 from J, leaving 14 bases between them. The CDR3 has 14 residues. CDR3 in DNA: TGTGCCAGCAGCTCCCGGGCCCGGAGAAACACCATATATTTT. Encoded protein: CASSSRARRNTIYF.